These T cell receptor beta chains were read from a single sample in a study of cytomegalovirus exposure and HLA in healthy donors. Sequencing was performed with immunoSEQ multiplex PCR; in TCRdb, only in-frame clones are kept and a portion is missing. The table shows around 120,000 clones, with about four fifths occurring only once. Sequencing was performed on PBMCs. The receptors here all came from a man aged 18 to 29 in good health and CMV-seronegative. CDR3s include the opening cysteine and the closing phenylalanine or tryptophan.

J gene	V gene	CDR3 protein
TRBJ2-5	TRBV6-5	CASSYPIAGQETQYF
TRBJ2-1	TRBV14	CASSQLAGGQGEQFF
TRBJ1-4	TRBV4-1	CASSQGQKGNEKLFF
-	TRBV27	CASRSGTGPHEQYF
TRBJ2-1	TRBV5-4	CASSWGTLGEQFF
TRBJ1-2	TRBV30	CAWRQGTGGYTF
TRBJ2-7	TRBV5-1	CASSLEGDRGFWNEQYF
TRBJ1-2	TRBV30	CAWSKRGGYTF
TRBJ2-1	TRBV5-1	CASSTAPSDEQFF
TRBJ1-5	TRBV2	CASSDSNSNQPQHF
TRBJ1-4	TRBV19	CASKSSGSAPEKLFF
TRBJ2-1	TRBV9	CASSPRPGSGAGVKNQNEQFF
TRBJ1-1	TRBV30	CAWSPLQGYGTEAFF
TRBJ1-4	TRBV27	CASSLLWSRGRANEKLFF
TRBJ2-1	TRBV2	CASSVAGDEQFF
TRBJ2-2	TRBV29-1	CSVLAGQLDTGELFF
TRBJ2-6	TRBV13	CASSLGASSGANVLTF
-	TRBV19	CASSKSGRGLADEQYF
TRBJ2-1	TRBV30	CAWSVLRDYDRWGHEQFF
TRBJ1-2	TRBV7-9	CASSSEARGLYGYTF
TRBJ1-1	TRBV7-2	CASTPLAGSISFDTEAFF
TRBJ1-2	TRBV28	CASRLTGYYGYTF
TRBJ1-1	TRBV5-1	CASSSGVDITEAFF
TRBJ2-5	TRBV9	CASSDYRGEGETQYF
TRBJ2-7	TRBV21-1	CASSTYSPYEQYF
TRBJ2-7	TRBV30	CAWSLAGGQYF
TRBJ2-5	TRBV13	CASSYGGRGQETQYF
TRBJ2-1	TRBV5-1	CASSQPRFQGRGGLNEQFF
TRBJ1-5	TRBV5-1	CASSPGDPNQPQHF
TRBJ2-5	TRBV27	CASSYSRVQETQYF
TRBJ2-7	TRBV11-3	CASSRTGALYEQYF
TRBJ2-3	TRBV5-1	CASQLRRGDTQYF
TRBJ1-2	TRBV10-3	CAISEFSQKKNPNYGYTF
TRBJ1-3	TRBV28	CASSLRLTRGNTIYF
TRBJ2-3	TRBV5-6	CASCFPGLGLPTQYF
TRBJ2-2	TRBV7-6	CASSLSGTVNTGELFF
TRBJ2-7	TRBV27	CASSSGERPKYF
TRBJ2-2	TRBV30	CAWSVFGYTGELFF
TRBJ1-1	TRBV4-1	CASSQGTGTRTFF
TRBJ2-7	TRBV7-6	CASSSPGVNEQYF
TRBJ1-6	TRBV30	CAWGVGSSYNSPLHF
TRBJ1-1	TRBV5-4	CASSLPSETEAFF